Below, 20 T cell receptor beta chains from the same sample are listed, as sequenced in a study of CXCR3-negative and CXCR3-positive naive CD8 T cells. UMI-labeled 5' RACE TRB cDNA libraries were prepared from the cells. Using the 5' RACE reads, TCRdb records one entry per CDR3 protein without DNA. The sample is made up of approximately 100,000 distinct CDR3 sequences, and the top ten hold approximately 1.5% of it. Sequenced input: naive CXCR3- CD8+ T cells from blood. Subset given: CD45RO-CCR7+CD27+CD95- naive CD8+ T cells lacking CXCR3 (TNR3-). These receptors originate from a human donor in good health. Some clones in this sample may be carry-over from other donors' samples.

V and J are TRBV5-6 and TRBJ2-7; with no DNA, the TCRdb D assignment of TRBD1 cannot be verified. The CDR3 totals 16 residues. Germline CDR1 reads SGHDT; CDR2 reads YYEEEE. The CDR3: CASSLAPAGQSGEQYF.

The chain is built from TRBV19 and TRBJ1-1; TCRdb calls TRBD1, which cannot be checked without DNA. The CDR3 is 15 amino acids. From germline, CDR1 is LNHDA and CDR2 SQIVND (reference sequence). The CDR3 loop is CASSINRGLDTEAFF.

The chain carries TRBV7-4 and TRBJ1-4; the TRBD1 assignment by TCRdb is unverifiable without DNA. Germline V lookup: CDR1 SGHVT, CDR2 SQSDAQ. The CDR3 sequence is 17 residues long. The CDR3 loop reads CASSFLEDRLPNEKLFF. The full variable domain, with the rest looked up from reference TRBV7-4 and TRBJ1-4, is GAGVSQSPRYKVAKRGRDVALRCDSISGHVTLYWYRQTLGQGSEVLTYSQSDAQRDKSGRPSGRFSAERPERSVSTLKIQRTEQGDSAVYLCASSFLEDRLPNEKLFFGSGTQLSVL.

This chain joins TRBV28 and TRBJ2-5; TCRdb proposes TRBD2, but this gene call is untestable without DNA. CDR1 and CDR2 from the germline V gene are MDHEN and SYDVKM. This CDR3 region has 13 residues. The CDR3 sequence is CASTLGMVETQYF.

J is TRBJ2-3 and V is TRBV10-1; the D gene TCRdb calls, TRBD1, cannot be checked with no DNA. The germline V gene has CDR1 WNHNN and CDR2 SYGVQD (reference sequence). This CDR3 contains 15 residues. The CDR3: CASSETDSVPDTQYF.

This rearrangement joins TRBV29-1 to TRBJ2-7. Germline assignment: CDR1 SQVTM and CDR2 ANQGSEA. This CDR3 region has 13 residues. Here the CDR3 reads CSVQAGNSYEQYF.

This chain connects TRBV7-6 to TRBJ1-1. Germline loops: CDR1 SGHVS, CDR2 FNYEAQ. The CDR3 loop spans 14 amino acids. The CDR3 region is CASSLERGDTEAFF.

The chain joins TRBV12-3 or TRBV12-4 to TRBJ2-7; checking the TCRdb D call of TRBD1 is not possible without DNA. The CDR3 is 13 amino acids. The chain's CDR3 is CASSQGYNGEQYF.

J is TRBJ2-7 and V is TRBV10-3; TCRdb indicates TRBD1, and absent DNA this call remains unverified. This CDR3 spans 15 amino acids. From germline, CDR1 is ENHRY and CDR2 SYGVKD. The CDR3: CAISTWTDGSYEQYF.

This chain connects TRBV5-1 to TRBJ2-1; the TCRdb call, TRBD1, lacks DNA for checking. The germline V gene has CDR1 SGHRS and CDR2 YFSETQ. The CDR3 is 12 residues long. The CDR3 is CASHRNYNEQFF.

The chain employs TRBV29-1 and TRBJ2-1; TCRdb returns TRBD1, unconfirmable since there is no DNA. The CDR3 contains 14 residues. Germline CDR1 and CDR2: SQVTM and ANQGSEA. The CDR3 region is CSVDVRGTYNEQFF.

J is TRBJ1-1 and V is TRBV3-1. CDR1 and CDR2 from the germline V gene are LGHDT and YNNKEL (reference sequence). CDR3 size: 16 residues. The CDR3 spells CASSQIPRASFTEAFF.

The J gene is TRBJ2-1, the V gene TRBV20-1; TCRdb proposes TRBD2, but this gene call is untestable without DNA. This CDR3 has 14 amino acids. Germline V gene data show CDR1 as DFQATT and CDR2 as SNEGSKA (reference sequence). The CDR3 loop reads CSARPGLASLGQFF.

V is TRBV6-5 and J is TRBJ2-3. In germline, CDR1 is MNHEY, CDR2 SVGAGI. The CDR3 is 14 residues long. The CDR3 sequence is CASSYDTSTDTQYF.

V is TRBV4-3 and J is TRBJ2-7; the D gene TCRdb calls, TRBD2, cannot be checked with no DNA. Per the germline V gene, CDR1 is LGHNA and CDR2 is YSLEER. This CDR3 contains 16 residues. CDR3 amino acids: CASSQDRVSGYYEQYF.

This chain connects TRBV18 to TRBJ2-1; TCRdb outputs TRBD2, but without DNA this stays unchecked. Germline V gene sequence: CDR1 KGHSH, CDR2 LQKENI. The CDR3 contains 18 residues. This CDR3 reads CASSPGGEGAQSYNEQFF.

This sequence joins TRBV20-1 and TRBJ2-1; the D call from TCRdb, TRBD1, cannot be confirmed without DNA. Germline V gene lookup returns CDR1 DFQATT and CDR2 SNEGSKA (reference sequence). The CDR3 runs to 15 residues. This CDR3 reads CSAREVGQSYNEQFF.

The V call is TRBV29-1, the J call TRBJ1-4. CDR1 and CDR2 (germline): SQVTM, ANQGSEA. This CDR3 contains 13 residues. The CDR3 reads CSGRLSTNEKLFF.

The chain is built from TRBV5-6 and TRBJ1-3; TCRdb's D gene call, TRBD1, goes unchecked for lack of DNA. Germline V lookup: CDR1 SGHDT, CDR2 YYEEEE. The CDR3 spans 15 residues. Here the CDR3 reads CASSFWGARENTIYF.

CDR3 in amino acids: CAIWGGWTDTQYF. V usage is TRBV10-3 and J usage is TRBJ2-3; the TCRdb call, TRBD1, lacks DNA for checking. CDR1 and CDR2 (germline): ENHRY, SYGVKD. This CDR3 has 13 residues.